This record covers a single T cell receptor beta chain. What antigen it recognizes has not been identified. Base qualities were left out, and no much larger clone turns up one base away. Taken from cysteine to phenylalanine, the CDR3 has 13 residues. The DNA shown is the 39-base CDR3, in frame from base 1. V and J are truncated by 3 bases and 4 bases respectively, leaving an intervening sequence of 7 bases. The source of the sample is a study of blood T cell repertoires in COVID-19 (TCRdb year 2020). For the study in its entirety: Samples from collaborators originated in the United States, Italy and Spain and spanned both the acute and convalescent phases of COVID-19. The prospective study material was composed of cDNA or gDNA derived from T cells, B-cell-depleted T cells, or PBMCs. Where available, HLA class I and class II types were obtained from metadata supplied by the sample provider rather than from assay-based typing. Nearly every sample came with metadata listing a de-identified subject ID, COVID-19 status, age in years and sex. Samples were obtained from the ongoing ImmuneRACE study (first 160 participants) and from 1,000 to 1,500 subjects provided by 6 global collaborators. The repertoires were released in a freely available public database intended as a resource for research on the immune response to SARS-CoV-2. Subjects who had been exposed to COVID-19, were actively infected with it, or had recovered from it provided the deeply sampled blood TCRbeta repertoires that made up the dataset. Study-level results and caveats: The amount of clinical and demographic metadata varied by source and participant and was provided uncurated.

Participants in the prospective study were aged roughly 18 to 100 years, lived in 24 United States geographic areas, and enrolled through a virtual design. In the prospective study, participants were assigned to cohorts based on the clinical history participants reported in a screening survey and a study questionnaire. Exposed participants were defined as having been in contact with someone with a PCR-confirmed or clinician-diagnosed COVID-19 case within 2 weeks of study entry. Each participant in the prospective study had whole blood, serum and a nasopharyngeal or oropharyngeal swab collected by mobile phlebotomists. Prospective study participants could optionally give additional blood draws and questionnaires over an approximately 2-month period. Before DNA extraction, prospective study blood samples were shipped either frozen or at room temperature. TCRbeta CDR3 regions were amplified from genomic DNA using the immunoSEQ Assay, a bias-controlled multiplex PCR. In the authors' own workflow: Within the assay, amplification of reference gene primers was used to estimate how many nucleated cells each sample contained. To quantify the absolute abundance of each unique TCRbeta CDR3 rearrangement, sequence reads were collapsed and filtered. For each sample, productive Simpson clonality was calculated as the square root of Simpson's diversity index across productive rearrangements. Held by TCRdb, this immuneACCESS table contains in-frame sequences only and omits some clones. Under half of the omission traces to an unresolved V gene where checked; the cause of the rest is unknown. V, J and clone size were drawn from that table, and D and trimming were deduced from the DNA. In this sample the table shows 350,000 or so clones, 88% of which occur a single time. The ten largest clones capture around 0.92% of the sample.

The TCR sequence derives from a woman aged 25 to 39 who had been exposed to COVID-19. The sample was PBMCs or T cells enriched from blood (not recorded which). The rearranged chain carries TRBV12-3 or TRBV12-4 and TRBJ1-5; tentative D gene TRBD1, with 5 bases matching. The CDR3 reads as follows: CASSFGGNQPQHF. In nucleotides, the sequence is TGTGCCAGCAGTTTCGGGGGGAATCAGCCCCAGCATTTT.